This is a list of T cell receptor beta chains from one sample in a study of blood T cell repertoires in COVID-19. Data came from immunoSEQ multiplex PCR; TCRdb stores just in-frame clones and leaves some out. The sample comprises around 140,000 clones, 70% to 85% of which are singletons, and about 10% rests with the top ten. The sequencing sample was made of peripheral blood. These receptors were collected from a man aged 55 to 70 with active or convalescent COVID-19. The CDR3 runs from the conserved cysteine through the conserved F or W.

j_call v_call cdr3_aa
TRBJ2-1 TRBV30 CAWSVRQGNYNEQFF
TRBJ2-1 TRBV11-3 CASSLVRGMFAEQFF
TRBJ1-3 TRBV12-3/TRBV12-4 CASTGGSGNTIYF
TRBJ2-1 TRBV5-1 CASRRTGSYNEQFF
TRBJ1-3 TRBV30 CAWIGSGNTIYF
TRBJ2-3 TRBV24-1 CATSGSTDTQYF
TRBJ1-2 TRBV19 CASSIGGLKGSDYGYTF
TRBJ1-2 TRBV5-1 CASSVLRANYGYTF
TRBJ1-4 TRBV11-3 CASSYRGSVATNEKLFF
TRBJ2-1 TRBV10-1 CASSEKRGSYNEQFF
TRBJ1-2 TRBV18 CASSRRRDLNYGYTF
TRBJ2-1 TRBV21-1 CASSVQGLNNEQFF
TRBJ1-2 TRBV18 CASSSYRGSDYGYTF
TRBJ2-1 TRBV7-2 CASSLAGIARDQFF
TRBJ1-1 TRBV4-1 CASSQDEPVNTEAFF
TRBJ2-5 TRBV30 CAWSGRLAAIGRETQYF
TRBJ1-5 TRBV12-5 CASGPEHHVQPQHF
TRBJ1-2 TRBV11-2 CASSSSGTGARGYTF
TRBJ2-5 TRBV18 CASSPQQGERQETQYF
TRBJ1-5 TRBV6-2/TRBV6-3 CASSYWQVNQPQHF
TRBJ2-2 TRBV6-2/TRBV6-3 CASSYGTSGPNTGELFF
TRBJ2-1 TRBV10-2 CASSERASGGRYNEQFF
TRBJ2-5 TRBV7-2 CASSNGQGETQYF
TRBJ2-2 TRBV4-3 CASSQRVQGTGELFF
TRBJ2-1 TRBV27 CASSLWTGRLNEQFF
TRBJ1-5 TRBV24-1 CATSDSQDQPQHF
TRBJ1-6 TRBV4-3 CASSQKAGTGDSPLHF
TRBJ2-7 TRBV14 CASSLGLGLYEQYF
TRBJ1-3 TRBV6-5 CASSLGRRTGNTIYF
TRBJ1-3 TRBV6-5 CASSPTGEGNTIYF
TRBJ1-1 TRBV11-2 CASSLDRDSEAFF